The clone carrying this TCR beta chain was counted between two and nine times. Its target is not known. The source of the sample is a study of T-cell reconstitution after alpha-beta-depleted transplantation in children. The CDR3 runs to 15 residues. The germline V gene has CDR1 SQVTM and CDR2 ANQGSEA. The junction had 14 bases not matched to a gene; V was cut back by 4 bases and J by 9 bases. Study results and limitations: Newly produced T cells mostly accounted for T-cell counts and diversity one year post-transplant. Recipient T cells and thymic progenitors that survived gave rise to the high TCRbeta diversity observed at day 60 in some patients. Alpha-beta T cells present about two months after transplant were reported to originate from several hundred expanded graft clones.

The authors prepared the TCRbeta library with unique molecular identifiers. MiXCR was run by TCRdb on the PCR reads, yielding one entry per CDR3 protein. The data contain 450,000 to 700,000 distinct CDR3 sequences, 20% to 30% of them singletons. The TCR originated in a boy less than two years old with Wiskott-Aldrich syndrome, due to receive a stem cell transplant. The chain carries TRBV29-1 and TRBJ2-1; 8 bases fit TRBD2. Sequencing used PBMCs, obtained before TCRalphabeta/CD19-depleted stem cell transplant. As DNA, the CDR3 is TGCAGCGTTGTAAGGAGCGGGAGAAGACGGGGTGAGCAGTTCTTC. It specifies CSVVRSGRRRGEQFF.